Detailed here is one TCR beta chain. Its antigen is not known. This sample is part of a study of monozygotic twins with cystic fibrosis. Data came from immunoSEQ multiplex PCR; TCRdb stores just in-frame clones and leaves some out. Altogether 4,000 to 6,000 clones are present, approximately 96% being singletons, with the ten largest covering 2.5% to 3.5%. Whole-study results and caveats: Median Simpson clonality of roughly 0.0093 suggested naive T cells predominated. In 13 of 16 pairs, V gene usage was closest to the co-twin's. Unrelated CF individuals shared fewer identical clonotypes than monozygotic CF twins. In this small cohort, shared CDR3 numbers showed no association with age, concordance or disease severity.

This TCR was recovered from a boy under 10 years old with cystic fibrosis. The sequenced sample consisted of blood.

The CDR3 DNA is TGTGCCAGCAGTTACACGGACAGGGGGCCGGGAGATACGCAGTATTTT. Amino acids: CASSYTDRGPGDTQYF. This chain uses TRBV6-6 with TRBJ2-3; 11 bases are a match to TRBD1. V lost 2 bases, J lost 5 bases, and 6 bases stayed unmatched. Germline loops: CDR1 MNHNY, CDR2 SVGAGI (reference sequence). The CDR3 runs 16 residues.